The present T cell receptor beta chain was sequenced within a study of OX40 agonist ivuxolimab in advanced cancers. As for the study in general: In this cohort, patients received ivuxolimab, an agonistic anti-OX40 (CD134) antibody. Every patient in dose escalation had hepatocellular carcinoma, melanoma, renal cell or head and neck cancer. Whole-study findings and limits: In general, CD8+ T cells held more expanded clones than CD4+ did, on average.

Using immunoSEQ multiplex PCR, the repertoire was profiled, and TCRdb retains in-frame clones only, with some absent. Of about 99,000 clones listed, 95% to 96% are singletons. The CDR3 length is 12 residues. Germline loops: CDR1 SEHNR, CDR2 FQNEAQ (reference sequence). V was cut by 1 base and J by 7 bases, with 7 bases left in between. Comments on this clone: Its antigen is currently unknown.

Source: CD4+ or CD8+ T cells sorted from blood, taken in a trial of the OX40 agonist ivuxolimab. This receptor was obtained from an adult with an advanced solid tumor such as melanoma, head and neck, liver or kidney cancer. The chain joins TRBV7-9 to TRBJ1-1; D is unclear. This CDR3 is CASSLDDREAFF. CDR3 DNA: TGTGCCAGCAGCTTAGATGACCGTGAAGCTTTCTTT.